This T cell receptor (beta chain) was found in a study of OX40 agonist ivuxolimab in advanced cancers. Study conclusions and caveats: Some nonresponders additionally presented with little normalized T-cell clonal expansion.

Libraries were prepared by immunoSEQ multiplex PCR; TCRdb keeps only in-frame clonotypes and omits some of them. The sample consists of over 55,000 clones, under 90% of them appearing once. About this clone itself: The antigen is unknown.

Sampling times: baseline, cycle 4 day 1, cycle 7 day 1. Trimming removed 3 bases from V and 2 bases from J; junction bases left unmatched: 3. The CDR3 has 14 residues. Germline assignment: CDR1 SEHNR and CDR2 FQNEAQ (reference sequence). The chain has TRBV7-9 and TRBJ2-5; 7 bases line up with TRBD1. The sequencing here drew on CD4+ or CD8+ T cells sorted from blood, taken in a trial of the OX40 agonist ivuxolimab. This sequence was found in an adult with an advanced solid tumor such as melanoma, head and neck, liver or kidney cancer. CDR3 amino acids: CASSLLTGQETQYF. The CDR3 DNA is TGTGCCAGCAGCTTGCTGACAGGGCAAGAGACCCAGTACTTC.